This is a list of T cell receptor beta chains from one sample in a study of blood T cell repertoires in COVID-19. The assay was immunoSEQ multiplex PCR, and TCRdb's table has in-frame clones only and misses some. The data hold 120,000 or so clones, with approximately 81% observed a single time. The sequenced material came from peripheral blood. All receptors come from a man aged 35 to 55 with active or convalescent COVID-19. Each CDR3 is given with its conserved first and last residue. A D gene is named only where the DNA matches it firmly. Clone sizes are given selectively: once, few, many, or a class where the clone is expanded.

abundance	d_gene	v_gene	j_gene	CDR3aa	CDR3nt
NA	NA	TRBV28	TRBJ1-5	CASSLPGPNQPQHF	TGTGCCAGCAGTTTACCAGGTCCAAATCAGCCCCAGCATTTT
NA	TRBD1	TRBV4-1	TRBJ1-2	CASSHDRGRGIYGYTF	TGCGCCAGCAGCCACGACAGGGGGCGGGGGATCTATGGCTACACCTTC
NA	NA	TRBV15	TRBJ1-6	CATTETVMNSPLHF	TGTGCCACCACCGAGACAGTGATGAATTCACCCCTCCACTTT
NA	TRBD1	TRBV6-5	TRBJ1-1	CASRLQGGNTEAFF	TGTGCCAGCAGGTTACAGGGGGGGAACACTGAAGCTTTCTTT
NA	NA	TRBV7-8	TRBJ1-1	CASIISGFVDTEAFF	TGTGCCAGCATTATTTCGGGGTTTGTGGACACTGAAGCTTTCTTT
NA	TRBD1	TRBV5-6	TRBJ1-1	CASRGIDRGPEAFF	TGTGCCAGCAGGGGGATAGATAGGGGGCCTGAAGCTTTCTTT
NA	NA	TRBV4-3	TRBJ2-5	CASSQGPGQETQYF	TGCGCCAGCAGCCAAGGTCCAGGACAAGAGACCCAGTACTTC
NA	NA	TRBV6-5	TRBJ2-7	CASRLGVFYEQYF	TGTGCCAGCAGGCTCGGGGTCTTCTACGAGCAGTACTTC
few	NA	TRBV5-1	TRBJ1-1	CASSPLPVNTEAFF	TGCGCCAGCAGCCCCCTACCGGTGAACACTGAAGCTTTCTTT
NA	NA	TRBV3-1/TRBV3-2	TRBJ1-6	CASSQDSTGNSPLHF	TGTGCCAGCAGCCAAGATTCGACGGGTAATTCACCCCTCCACTTT
few	NA	TRBV5-6	TRBJ2-5	CASSLGAALSQETQYF	TGTGCCAGCAGCTTGGGTGCGGCCCTTTCCCAAGAGACCCAGTACTTC
NA	NA	TRBV29-1	TRBJ2-3	CSVDQGSTDTQYF	TGCAGCGTTGATCAGGGCAGCACAGATACGCAGTATTTT
NA	TRBD1	TRBV30	TRBJ2-2	CAGGQGTGELFF	TGTGCCGGGGGACAGGGGACCGGGGAGCTGTTTTTT
NA	NA	TRBV28	TRBJ1-2	CASTLRAENYGYTF	TGTGCCAGCACCCTCAGGGCGGAGAACTATGGCTACACCTTC
NA	NA	TRBV6-5	TRBJ1-2	CASRLRLNSEYGYTF	TGTGCCAGCAGGCTAAGACTTAACTCCGAATATGGCTACACCTTC
NA	TRBD2	TRBV5-1	TRBJ2-3	CASRPLAGGTDTQYF	TGCGCCAGCAGGCCCCTAGCGGGGGGCACAGATACGCAGTATTTT
NA	NA	TRBV28	TRBJ1-2	CAILEDGRASNYGYTF	TGTGCCATACTCGAGGACGGCAGGGCCTCTAACTATGGCTACACCTTC
NA	NA	TRBV4-3	TRBJ1-6	CASSQDRGRTSPLHF	TGCGCCAGCAGCCAAGACAGGGGAAGGACTTCACCCCTCCACTTT
NA	NA	TRBV5-1	TRBJ2-1	CASRAAGTLNEQFF	TGCGCCAGCAGAGCGGCGGGGACCCTCAATGAGCAGTTCTTC
NA	TRBD1	TRBV5-1	TRBJ1-1	CASSRTGVYWDTEAFF	TGCGCCAGCAGCCGGACAGGGGTTTACTGGGACACTGAAGCTTTCTTT
NA	TRBD2	TRBV9	TRBJ2-5	CASSVSGGLGETQYF	TGTGCCAGCAGCGTTAGCGGGGGGCTGGGAGAGACCCAGTACTTC
few	NA	TRBV6-1	TRBJ1-5	CASSEALWSNQPQHF	TGTGCCAGCAGTGAAGCGCTATGGAGCAATCAGCCCCAGCATTTT
once	TRBD1	TRBV5-4	TRBJ2-5	CASSDGTAYQETQYF	TGTGCCAGCAGCGACGGGACAGCGTACCAAGAGACCCAGTACTTC
NA	TRBD1	TRBV6-5	TRBJ2-7	CASSWGTGYEQYF	TGTGCCAGCAGTTGGGGGACAGGCTACGAGCAGTACTTC
NA	TRBD1	TRBV6-1	TRBJ2-1	CASSADLNRGSSYNEQFF	TGTGCCAGCAGTGCTGATTTGAACAGGGGGAGCTCCTACAATGAGCAGTTCTTC
NA	NA	TRBV29-1	TRBJ2-6	CSVARDTGANVLTF	TGCAGCGTTGCGAGGGACACTGGGGCCAACGTCCTGACTTTC
NA	NA	TRBV6-5	TRBJ1-4	CASMRAPGTNEKLFF	TGTGCCAGCATGAGGGCCCCCGGGACTAATGAAAAACTGTTTTTT
NA	NA	TRBV12-3/TRBV12-4	TRBJ1-1	CASSLGGLATFF	TGTGCCAGCAGTTTGGGGGGTCTTGCGACTTTCTTT
NA	NA	TRBV6-5	TRBJ2-6	CASMRDSGANVLTF	TGTGCCAGCATGCGGGACTCTGGGGCCAACGTCCTGACTTTC
NA	TRBD2	TRBV19	TRBJ2-3	CASTLGLHTDTQYF	TGTGCCAGTACGCTGGGACTACACACAGATACGCAGTATTTT
few	TRBD1	TRBV5-1	TRBJ2-5	CASSLSGDRRETQYF	TGCGCCAGCAGCTTGAGTGGGGACAGGCGAGAGACCCAGTACTTC
few	TRBD1	TRBV9	TRBJ2-1	CASSLSGGTGNEQFF	TGTGCCAGCAGCCTCTCAGGGGGTACAGGCAATGAGCAGTTCTTC
NA	NA	TRBV9	TRBJ2-2	CASSVEGGANTGELFF	TGTGCCAGCAGCGTGGAAGGGGGAGCTAACACCGGGGAGCTGTTTTTT
NA	TRBD2	TRBV6-8	TRBJ2-7	CASSPGTSGSTYEQYF	TGTGCCAGCAGCCCTGGGACTAGCGGGAGTACCTACGAGCAGTACTTC
NA	NA	TRBV24-1	TRBJ2-3	CATSDWGRTRADTQYF	TGTGCCACCAGTGATTGGGGCAGGACCCGCGCAGATACGCAGTATTTT
NA	TRBD1	TRBV24-1	TRBJ2-5	CATSEGQGTETQYF	TGTGCCACCAGTGAGGGACAGGGGACGGAGACCCAGTACTTC
NA	TRBD1	TRBV4-2	TRBJ1-6	CASSQTSGQVNSPLHF	TGTGCCAGCAGCCAAACAAGCGGACAGGTTAATTCACCCCTCCACTTT
NA	NA	TRBV5-5	TRBJ1-1	CASSFTGNMNTEAFF	TGTGCCAGCAGCTTCACAGGAAACATGAACACTGAAGCTTTCTTT
NA	NA	TRBV5-4	TRBJ1-2	CASSSDKNYGYTF	TGTGCCAGCAGCTCAGACAAGAACTATGGCTACACCTTC
NA	NA	TRBV15	TRBJ1-3	CATSRDRQSGNTIYF	TGTGCCACCAGCAGAGACCGACAGTCTGGAAACACCATATATTTT
NA	TRBD1	TRBV6-2/TRBV6-3	TRBJ2-7	CASSSTGTGIHEQYF	TGTGCCAGCAGTTCGACCGGGACAGGCATCCACGAGCAGTACTTC
NA	NA	TRBV30	TRBJ1-1	CAWIKNTEAFF	TGTGCCTGGATTAAGAACACTGAAGCTTTCTTT
NA	NA	TRBV10-3	TRBJ1-1	CAISGPGAGTEAFF	TGTGCCATCAGTGGGCCAGGGGCCGGCACTGAAGCTTTCTTT
few	NA	TRBV4-3	TRBJ1-4	CASSQVLAATNEKLFF	TGCGCCAGCAGCCAAGTTTTGGCTGCAACTAATGAAAAACTGTTTTTT
NA	NA	TRBV30	TRBJ2-7	CAWSVGREQYF	TGTGCCTGGAGTGTAGGGAGGGAGCAGTACTTC
NA	TRBD1	TRBV27	TRBJ2-7	CASRATGTGGFLAEQYF	TGTGCCAGCAGGGCTACCGGGACAGGGGGATTTTTGGCCGAGCAGTACTTC
NA	NA	TRBV2	TRBJ1-2	CASRKGMSYGYTF	TGTGCCAGCAGGAAGGGGATGAGCTATGGCTACACCTTC
once	NA	TRBV28	TRBJ1-6	CASHSIDSTNSPLHF	TGTGCCAGCCATTCTATTGACAGTACCAATTCACCCCTCCACTTT
NA	NA	TRBV7-8	TRBJ1-1	CASSPVGGNTEAFF	TGTGCCAGCAGCCCCGTCGGGGGGAACACTGAAGCTTTCTTT
NA	TRBD2	TRBV5-4	TRBJ2-1	CASKLAGGRNEQFF	TGTGCCAGCAAACTGGCGGGGGGTCGCAATGAGCAGTTCTTC
once	TRBD1	TRBV10-3	TRBJ1-6	CAISESTGEPLHF	TGTGCCATCAGTGAGTCGACAGGGGAACCCCTCCACTTT
NA	NA	TRBV5-1	TRBJ2-3	CASSDPAGTDTQYF	TGCGCCAGCAGTGATCCGGCGGGCACAGATACGCAGTATTTT
NA	NA	TRBV3-1/TRBV3-2	TRBJ1-3	CASWSGNTIYF	TGTGCCAGCTGGAGTGGAAACACCATATATTTT
few	NA	TRBV19	TRBJ2-7	CASRRGQDYEQYF	TGTGCCAGTAGAAGAGGGCAGGACTACGAGCAGTACTTC